This entry concerns a single T cell receptor (beta chain). Its antigen is unknown. The record originates from a study of shared clonotypes between healthy human individuals. Study background: Donors, aged 18 to 49, were a couple of women and three men. There were three CD4 naive, three CD4 memory, two CD8 naive and one CD8 memory plates per donor. Study-level findings and limits: Some clonotypes were shared by all four sorted-subset donors, while others were not shared. The non-shared ones had lower generation probabilities than the shared ones. Rarefaction revealed incomplete sorted-subset sequencing despite large depth.

There are 13 residues in the CDR3. Looked up from germline, CDR1 is MNHNS and CDR2 is SASEGT. Trimming left V 6 bases short and J 7 bases short, with 15 bases between. The assay was immunoSEQ multiplex PCR, and TCRdb's table has in-frame clones only and misses some. The data show about 1.1 million clones, 70% to 85% seen once. This TCR came from a young man in good health. Some clones in this sample may be carry-over from other donors' samples. What was sequenced was memory CD4+ T cells from PBMCs. Subset indicated: CD45RA-negative fraction. The chain combines TRBV6-1 with TRBJ1-1; D perhaps matches TRBD1 (5 bases). CDR3 sequence reads: CASRAGFQGEAFF. CDR3 coding DNA: TGTGCCAGCAGAGCAGGGTTTCAAGGTGAAGCTTTCTTT.